The 18 T cell receptor beta chains listed next were all sequenced from one sample in a study of T cells in women clearing cervical HPV infection. TCRdb's copy holds only in-frame clones and misses some; the assay was immunoSEQ multiplex PCR. Recorded for this sample: approximately 20,000 clones. Sequenced material: blood buffy coat. These receptors originate from a woman aged 18-70 years with a cervical HPV16 infection that either progressed to CIN3+ or cleared (not recorded which).

As to this clone: The DNA ends 3 residues before the CDR3 does, and the rest of the CDR3 is filled in from the germline J gene. This chain links TRBV5-1 with TRBJ2-2; perhaps TRBD1 as D (5 bases). Per the germline V gene, CDR1 is SGHRS and CDR2 is YFSETQ. This CDR3 contains 16 residues. The V end was cut by 2 bases, the J end by 2 bases, with 13 bases between. The CDR3 loop reads CASSLIPDTNTGELFF. CDR3 DNA, as far as it was read: TGCGCCAGCAGCTTAATCCCGGACACTAACACCGGGGAG.

About this clone itself: The read comes to an end 3 residues before the CDR3 does, leaving the germline J gene to fill in the end. This chain links TRBV30 with TRBJ1-2; D uncertain. The CDR3 covers 14 residues. V lost 6 bases, J lost 2 bases, and 16 bases lay in between. The germline V gene has CDR1 GTSNPN and CDR2 SVGIG (reference sequence). The CDR3 bases that were read are TGTGCCTGCACAAACCCGTTAGGGAACTATGGC. Protein: CACTNPLGNYG. The CDR3 as a whole reads CACTNPLGNYGYTF.

In regard to this clone: The read terminates 3 residues before the CDR3 end, so the remaining end is supplied by the germline J gene. The genes are TRBV5-1 and TRBJ1-1; maybe TRBD1 (6 bases). V was shortened by 1 base and J by 2 bases, with 9 bases between the two germline ends. CDR1 and CDR2 from the germline V gene are SGHRS and YFSETQ. The CDR3 has 14 amino acids. CDR3 bases read: TGCGCCAGCAGCTTGACAGGGAGAAACACTGAA. Translated: CASSLTGRNTE. In full, the CDR3 is CASSLTGRNTEAFF.

Comments on this clone: Read coverage stops 3 residues before the CDR3 terminus; the germline J gene supplies the remainder. The V call is TRBV2, the J call TRBJ2-3; 10 bases agree with TRBD2. Trimming cost V 6 bases and J 7 bases; bases outside gene matches: 7. The CDR3 has 14 residues. Germline CDR1 and CDR2: SNHLY and FYNNEI. CDR3 protein: CASRRSGGDHTQYF. The DNA read from the CDR3 is TGTGCCAGCAGGCGGAGCGGGGGGGATCATACG.

Comment on this clone: The missing CDR3 end, 3 residues past where the read stops, is filled in from the germline J gene. V usage is TRBV9 and J usage is TRBJ2-3; maybe TRBD2 (6 bases). In germline, CDR1 is SGDLS, CDR2 YYNGEE. V was cut by 1 base and J by 0 bases, with 12 bases left in between. CDR3 length equals 16 residues. The sequenced part of the CDR3 DNA is TGTGCCAGCAGCGTAAGTGGTGGGACTAGCACAGATACG. This gives the protein CASSVSGGTSTDT. The entire CDR3 protein reads CASSVSGGTSTDTQYF.

The CDR3 spells CAWSFTGRYTEAFF. Partial CDR3 DNA: TGTGCCTGGAGTTTCACAGGGAGATACACTGAA. V gene TRBV30 combines with J gene TRBJ1-1, with D possibly being TRBD1 (6 bases). The CDR3 goes on 3 residues after the read ends, and that part is filled in from the germline J gene. Trimming pared 2 bases from V and 3 bases from J, leaving 13 bases between. Per germline, CDR1 GTSNPN and CDR2 SVGIG (reference sequence). There are 14 residues in the CDR3.

Comments on this clone: At one end, the junction sequence differs from germline, possibly due to a read error. Coverage ceases 3 residues before the CDR3 finishes, and the germline J gene fills in the end. The chain couples TRBV4-2 to TRBJ1-5, with 8 positions matching TRBD1. There are 15 residues in the CDR3. The germline gives CDR1 LGHNA, CDR2 YNFKEQ. The CDR3 bases that were read are TGCGCCAGCAGCCAAGGACAGGGAAGCAATCAGCCC. This codes for CASSQGQGSNQP. The entire CDR3 is CASSQGQGSNQPQHF.

Regarding this clone: The read is 3 residues too short to cover the CDR3 end, so that end is filled in from the germline J gene. The V and J genes are TRBV5-6 and TRBJ2-1; the D is unclear. Trimming shortened V by 4 bases and J by 5 bases, and 7 bases separated the two germline ends. In germline, CDR1 is SGHDT, CDR2 YYEEEE. The CDR3 extends over 12 amino acids. CDR3 protein: CASSQIDNEQFF. The DNA read from the CDR3 is TGTGCCAGCAGCCAAATAGACAATGAG.

Points on this clone: The observed sequence ends 3 residues before the CDR3 terminus, with the missing tail filled in from the germline J gene. V and J are TRBV2 and TRBJ2-5, with D unresolved. Trimming stripped 3 bases from V and 7 bases from J, with 21 bases between. The CDR3 spans 16 residues. Germline loops: CDR1 SNHLY, CDR2 FYNNEI. The chain's CDR3 is CASSDTSSRRSGTQYF. The part of the CDR3 DNA that was read is TGTGCCAGCAGTGATACGTCTAGTAGAAGGTCGGGGACC.

As to this clone: The read terminates 3 residues before the CDR3 end, so the remaining end is supplied by the germline J gene. V gene TRBV18 combines with J gene TRBJ2-7; tentatively, D is TRBD1 (6 bases). V gave up 5 bases and J gave up 4 bases, with 12 bases separating them. Germline V CDR1 and CDR2: KGHSH, LQKENI. This CDR3 has 13 residues. The CDR3 DNA, read in part, is TGTGCCAGCTCATTCCTTCAGGGGTACGAG. Protein sequence: CASSFLQGYE. The entire CDR3 reads CASSFLQGYEQYF.

About this clone: From the germline J gene comes the end of the CDR3, since the read stops 3 residues before it. The genes are TRBV2 and TRBJ2-7, with 9 nucleotides matching TRBD1. With 6 bases clipped from V and 2 bases from J, the junction kept 14 bases outside the gene matches. CDR1 is SNHLY, CDR2 FYNNEI, per germline. The CDR3 consists of 17 residues. CDR3 sequence reads: CASSSLRDRVNPYEQYF. Incomplete CDR3 DNA: TGTGCCAGCAGCTCTCTTAGGGACAGGGTGAACCCCTACGAG.

A remark on this clone: The read falls 3 residues short of the CDR3 end, and the missing part is taken from the germline J gene. The V and J genes are TRBV20-1 and TRBJ2-3; 13 nucleotides line up with TRBD2. Germline V gene data show CDR1 as DFQATT and CDR2 as SNEGSKA (reference sequence). The junction had 11 bases not matched to a gene; V was cut back by 2 bases and J by 0 bases. This CDR3 contains 19 residues. The part of the CDR3 DNA that was read is TGCAGTGCTAGATCGGGGCGGACTAGCGGGGGTGTTAGCACAGATACG. It encodes CSARSGRTSGGVSTDT. Given in full, the CDR3 is CSARSGRTSGGVSTDTQYF.

For this clone: The read ends 3 residues shy of where the CDR3 ends; the end is completed using the germline J gene. This sequence joins TRBV18 and TRBJ1-3, with TRBD1 matching over 7 bases. Germline CDR1 and CDR2: KGHSH and LQKENI. The CDR3 is 17 residues long. V lost 6 bases and J lost 0; bases outside the gene matches: 11. The CDR3 region is CASSRDQGVDSGNTIYF. CDR3 DNA (partial): TGTGCCAGCTCGCGAGACCAGGGGGTTGACTCTGGAAACACC.

Worth noting for this clone: Read coverage stops 3 residues before the CDR3 terminus; the germline J gene supplies the remainder. V is TRBV10-2 and J is TRBJ2-1; 7 nucleotides match TRBD2. In germline, CDR1 is WSHSY, CDR2 SAAADI. V shed 1 base and J 5 bases; nucleotides not matched to a gene: 5. The CDR3 length is 15 residues. Incomplete CDR3 DNA: TGCGCCAGCAGTGAGTTGGGGGGGACCAACAATGAG. Residues: CASSELGGTNNE. The full CDR3 protein is CASSELGGTNNEQFF.

This clone registers medium-sized by frequency. The read gets to within 3 residues of the CDR3 end, and the germline J gene fills in the rest. V is TRBV5-1 and J is TRBJ2-4; TRBD2 is a possible D gene (6 bases). V was clipped by 3 bases and J by 9 bases, with 19 bases between them. This CDR3 is built from 15 residues. Germline assignment: CDR1 SGHRS and CDR2 YFSETQ. CDR3 sequence: CASSSQLDGGGIQYF. The DNA read from the CDR3 is TGCGCCAGCAGCTCACAACTAGACGGGGGTGGCATT.

Regarding this clone: The read ends 3 residues shy of where the CDR3 ends; the end is completed using the germline J gene. The chain links TRBV20-1 to TRBJ2-5, with 11 bases fitting TRBD2. Losses at the gene ends were 8 bases for V and 3 bases for J; bases not matched to a gene: 5. CDR3 length: 13 residues. Germline CDR1 and CDR2: DFQATT and SNEGSKA (reference sequence). The sequenced part of the CDR3 DNA is TGCAGTCGACTAGCGGGGAGTGAAGAGACC. As protein: CSRLAGSEET. The whole CDR3 protein is CSRLAGSEETQYF.

The CDR3 spells CASSSLSGSTDTQYF. CDR3 bases read: TGTGCCAGCAGTTCGTTAAGCGGCAGCACAGATACG. V gene TRBV12-3 or TRBV12-4 combines with J gene TRBJ2-3; a possible D gene is TRBD2 (5 bases). The CDR3 end lies 3 residues beyond the end of the read and is filled in from the germline J gene. V was pared by 4 bases and J by 0 bases, with 11 bases between. CDR3 length equals 15 residues.

As regards this clone: The read halts 3 residues ahead of the CDR3 end, with the missing end drawn from the germline J gene. The genes are TRBV18 and TRBJ1-1; possible D gene TRBD1, 6 bases. The V and J ends lost 8 bases and 1 base respectively, with 11 bases between them. This CDR3 region has 13 residues. The germline CDR1 and CDR2 sequences are KGHSH and LQKENI. The part of the CDR3 DNA that was read is TGTGCCAGCGGAGAGGGGGAGAACACTGAA. Translated, it gives CASGEGENTE. The full CDR3 protein is CASGEGENTEAFF.